This paragraph reports one T cell receptor (beta chain). Its antigen remains unidentified. The sample belongs to a study of tumor-infiltrating lymphocytes in localized non-small cell lung cancer. Looking at the study overall: Patients included smokers and never-smokers with various histologies, some sampled after neoadjuvant chemotherapy. From each patient, both tumor and uninvolved lung, non-adjacent to tumor, were sampled.

Assay: immunoSEQ multiplex PCR; the TCRdb copy retains only in-frame clones and omits some. The top ten clones hold about 4.3% of a sample with roughly 16,000 clones, 73% of them seen once. The V end was cut by 7 bases, the J end by 0 bases, with 11 bases between. Germline CDR1 and CDR2: MNHNS and SASEGT. The CDR3 is 14 residues long. Whole-study results and caveats: Different pieces of the same tissue were used for each assay. Tumor T-cell fraction was not associated with recurrence-free survival.

The chain has TRBV6-1 and TRBJ2-3; D remains ambiguous. The origin of this receptor is a human donor with non-small cell lung cancer. The specimen sequenced was lung tumor tissue. CDR3 sequence: CASNGFLSTDTQYF. The CDR3 nucleotides are TGTGCCAGCAACGGGTTTTTGAGCACAGATACGCAGTATTTT.